This passage covers 13 T cell receptor beta chains from one sample sequenced in a study of T cell changes during pregnancy in multiple sclerosis. Sequencing was performed with immunoSEQ multiplex PCR; in TCRdb, only in-frame clones are kept and a portion is missing. This table has approximately 21,000 clones, around 89% appearing once. This specimen was CD8+ T cells from peripheral blood mononuclear cells, taken in the first trimester of pregnancy. These receptors were obtained from a female donor with multiple sclerosis, enrolled in a pregnancy study.

The J gene is TRBJ2-1, the V gene TRBV4-3, with 8 bases aligning to TRBD2. This CDR3 has 15 amino acids. Germline CDR1 reads LGHNA; CDR2 reads YSLEER. V was clipped by 3 bases and J by 3 bases; unmatched bases: 4. The CDR3 nucleotides read TGCGCCAGCAGCCACGAAGCGGGAGTCTACAATGAGCAGTTCTTC. Its translation: CASSHEAGVYNEQFF.

The chain combines TRBV5-6 with TRBJ1-5, with TRBD1 matching over 7 bases. V was pared by 3 bases and J by 2 bases, with 8 bases of the junction left unmatched. CDR3 length equals 16 residues. The germline V gene has CDR1 SGHDT and CDR2 YYEEEE. The CDR3 DNA reads TGTGCCAGCAGCTACAGGGGTCTAAAAGGCAATCAGCCCCAGCATTTT. This translates into CASSYRGLKGNQPQHF.

V usage is TRBV2 and J usage is TRBJ2-7, with 9 nucleotides matching TRBD2. CDR1 and CDR2 (germline): SNHLY, FYNNEI. J lost 3 bases, V lost 2 bases, and 8 bases had no gene match. The CDR3 loop spans 16 amino acids. CDR3 residues: CASSELLAGAGYEQYF. Here the CDR3 DNA reads TGTGCCAGCAGTGAATTATTAGCGGGAGCAGGCTACGAGCAGTACTTC.

The sample holds one count of this clone. This rearrangement joins TRBV10-3 to TRBJ2-3; 10 bases align to TRBD2. Trimming took 0 bases from V and 0 from J; bases not matched to a gene: 6. CDR3 length equals 18 residues. Germline CDR1 is ENHRY and CDR2 is SYGVKD. Here the CDR3 reads CAISESLRTSGSTDTQYF. The CDR3 DNA sequence: TGTGCCATCAGTGAGTCGTTAAGGACTAGCGGAAGCACAGATACGCAGTATTTT.

The V call is TRBV4-1, the J call TRBJ2-7; TRBD2 aligns across 11 bases. The CDR3 consists of 15 residues. From germline, CDR1 is MGHRA and CDR2 YSYEKL. With 4 bases clipped from V and 7 bases from J, the junction kept 9 bases outside the gene matches. DNA for the CDR3: TGCGCCAGCAGCCGGGATCCGGGACTAGCGGAGGAGCAGTACTTC. Amino acid sequence: CASSRDPGLAEEQYF.

J is TRBJ2-1 and V is TRBV4-3; 7 bases are shared with TRBD2. The junction had 8 bases not matched to a gene; V was cut back by 0 bases and J by 12 bases. Germline loops: CDR1 LGHNA, CDR2 YSLEER. CDR3 size: 14 residues. CDR3 in amino acids: CASSQDRLAEVQFF. CDR3 bases: TGCGCCAGCAGCCAAGATCGGCTAGCGGAGGTGCAGTTCTTC.

V and J are TRBV4-2 and TRBJ2-5; TRBD2 matches at 7 bases. Gene TRBJ2-7 matches the end of the DNA better, so the J call may be wrong. The germline CDR1 and CDR2 sequences are LGHNA and YNFKEQ. The CDR3 has 16 residues. The CDR3 loop is CASSQDPAGESYEQYF. The CDR3 DNA is TGTGCCAGCAGCCAAGATCCGGCGGGAGAAAGCTACGAGCAGTACTTC.

This sequence joins TRBV4-3 and TRBJ2-7, with 8 bases lining up with TRBD1. This CDR3 spans 15 amino acids. The V segment lost 0 bases and the J segment 7 bases; nucleotides outside the gene matches: 8. Germline loops: CDR1 LGHNA, CDR2 YSLEER. CDR3 bases: TGCGCCAGCAGCCAAGATTGGGCAGGGGGCTATGAGCAGTACTTC. Translating gives CASSQDWAGGYEQYF.

The V and J genes are TRBV4-3 and TRBJ2-6; D not certain. Germline CDR1 is LGHNA and CDR2 is YSLEER. The V end lost 0 bases, the J end lost 0 bases, and 6 bases lay between the germline ends. This CDR3 spans 16 amino acids. The DNA for the CDR3 is TGCGCCAGCAGCCAAGAGACAAACTCTGGGGCCAACGTCCTGACTTTC. It yields the protein CASSQETNSGANVLTF.

CDR3 protein: CASSKERGQGRSGNTIYF. DNA for the CDR3: TGTGCCAGCAGCAAAGAAAGGGGACAGGGGCGGTCGGGAAACACCATATATTTT. The chain links TRBV21-1 to TRBJ1-3; TRBD1, the D gene given by the table, was not confirmed from the DNA. TRBV21-1 counts as a pseudogene. There are 18 residues in the CDR3.

The CDR3 is CAISESLLTSGRESSYEQYF. Here the CDR3 DNA reads TGTGCCATCAGTGAGTCGCTCTTGACTAGCGGGAGGGAAAGCTCCTACGAGCAGTACTTC. The chain couples TRBV10-3 to TRBJ2-7, with 14 bases matching TRBD2. V dropped 0 bases and J dropped 0; count of bases not matched to a gene: 10. CDR3 length: 20 amino acids. CDR1 ENHRY and CDR2 SYGVKD come from the germline V gene.

V and J are TRBV15 and TRBJ2-1; maybe TRBD2 (5 bases). V was cut by 3 bases and J by 5 bases, with 11 bases left in between. The germline gives CDR1 LNHNV, CDR2 YYDKDF (reference sequence). This CDR3 spans 14 amino acids. The CDR3 protein is CATSRAGNHNEQFF. The CDR3 DNA reads TGTGCCACCAGCAGGGCCGGGAATCACAATGAGCAGTTCTTC. The whole variable domain, filled in from reference TRBV15 and TRBJ2-1, reads DAMVIQNPRYQVTQFGKPVTLSCSQTLNHNVMYWYQQKSSQAPKLLFHYYDKDFNNEADTPDNFQSRRPNTSFCFLDIRSPGLGDTAMYLCATSRAGNHNEQFFGPGTRLTVL.

This chain links TRBV5-6 with TRBJ1-1; D is perhaps TRBD1 (5 bases). The CDR3 has 17 residues. V gave up 5 bases and J gave up 0 bases, with 20 bases separating them. Germline V lookup: CDR1 SGHDT, CDR2 YYEEEE. The CDR3 spells CASSQNGRGFMNTEAFF. For the CDR3, the DNA is TGTGCCAGCAGTCAAAACGGTCGGGGGTTCATGAACACTGAAGCTTTCTTT.